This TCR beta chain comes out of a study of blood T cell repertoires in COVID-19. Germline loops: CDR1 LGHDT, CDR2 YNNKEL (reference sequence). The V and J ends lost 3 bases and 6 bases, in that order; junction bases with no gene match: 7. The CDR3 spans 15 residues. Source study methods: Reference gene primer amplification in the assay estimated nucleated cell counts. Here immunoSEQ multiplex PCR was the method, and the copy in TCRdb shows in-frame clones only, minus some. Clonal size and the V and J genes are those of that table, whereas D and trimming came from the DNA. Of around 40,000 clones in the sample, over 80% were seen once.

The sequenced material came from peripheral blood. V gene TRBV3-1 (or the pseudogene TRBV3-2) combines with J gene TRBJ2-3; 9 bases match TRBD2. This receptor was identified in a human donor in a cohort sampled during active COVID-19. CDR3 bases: TGTGCCAGCAGCCAGCTGGCGGGGGGGCGGGATACGCAGTATTTT. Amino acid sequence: CASSQLAGGRDTQYF.